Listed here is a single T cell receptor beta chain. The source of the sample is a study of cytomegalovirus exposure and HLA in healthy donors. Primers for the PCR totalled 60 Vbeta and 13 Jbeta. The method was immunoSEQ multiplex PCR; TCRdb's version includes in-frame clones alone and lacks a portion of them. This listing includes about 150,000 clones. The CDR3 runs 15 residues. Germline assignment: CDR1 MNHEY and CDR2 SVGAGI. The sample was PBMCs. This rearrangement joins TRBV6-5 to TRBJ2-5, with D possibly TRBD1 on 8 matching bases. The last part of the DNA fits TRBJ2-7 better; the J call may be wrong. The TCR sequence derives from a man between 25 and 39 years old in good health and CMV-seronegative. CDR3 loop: CASSVGQGLTYEQYF. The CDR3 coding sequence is TGTGCCAGCAGCGTCGGACAGGGACTAACCTACGAGCAGTACTTC.